One and the same sample provided the 32 T cell receptor beta chains below, sequenced in a study of response to subunit inactivated influenza vaccine (dated by TCRdb to between 2017 and 2018). Receptors were amplified or captured by RT-PCR. Reads for this sample came from an Illumina HiSeq 2500. The public reads were run again by TCRdb, first through fastp at Q25 and then through MiXCR, and only productive beta chains were kept. Duplicate CDR3 protein sequences are folded into a single record with the most common DNA and genes. The sample yields about 650,000 distinct CDR3 sequences; around 13% were counted once. Jointly, the top ten make up approximately 7.6% of the sample. The source material was PBMCs from blood, sampled less than 15 days before vaccination. The receptors stem from a man in his forties or fifties who received an inactivated influenza vaccine. Donor details come from another sample of the same person, matched by shared clones.

The rearrangement uses TRBV12-3 or TRBV12-4 and TRBJ2-6, with D perhaps given as TRBD1 or TRBD2 (5 bases each). The CDR3 covers 17 residues. Trimming removed 7 bases from V and 0 bases from J, with 16 bases in between. In nucleotides, the CDR3 is TGTGCCAGCATGAGAGGAGCAGGGACCTCTGGGGCCAACGTCCTGACTTTC. This encodes CASMRGAGTSGANVLTF.

The V call is TRBV28, the J call TRBJ2-7; TRBD1 aligns across 8 bases. V dropped 5 bases and J dropped 1; count of bases not matched to a gene: 10. Germline V gives CDR1 MDHEN, CDR2 SYDVKM. The CDR3 consists of 16 residues. CDR3 amino acids: CASSPIGTGQSYEQYF. The CDR3 DNA reads as TGTGCCAGCAGTCCCATCGGGACAGGTCAGTCCTACGAGCAGTACTTC. Looking up the rest from reference TRBV28 and TRBJ2-7 gives the full variable domain: DVKVTQSSRYLVKRTGEKVFLECVQDMDHENMFWYRQDPGLGLRLIYFSYDVKMKEKGDIPEGYSVSREKKERFSLILESASTNQTSMYLCASSPIGTGQSYEQYFGPGTRLTVT.

Concerning this clonotype itself: A much larger clone lies one base from this, so it may be a read error. This chain joins TRBV20-1 and TRBJ2-2; D is unclear. V lost 0 bases and J lost 4, with 9 bases in between. This CDR3 has 14 amino acids. The germline V gene encodes CDR1 DFQATT and CDR2 SNEGSKA (reference sequence). Written as DNA, the CDR3 is TGCAGTGCTAGAGATGGGTCGAGCACCGGGGAGCTGTTTTTT. As protein: CSARDGSSTGELFF.

This clonotype was seen ten or more times. This chain links TRBV7-9 with TRBJ2-7; D uncertain. Germline assignment: CDR1 SEHNR and CDR2 FQNEAQ (reference sequence). The V and J ends lost 4 bases and 3 bases respectively, with 10 bases between them. This CDR3 contains 13 residues. The DNA of the CDR3 is TGTGCCAGCAGCTCGGGCCGATACTACGAGCAGTACTTC. Protein sequence: CASSSGRYYEQYF. The full variable domain, its missing parts supplied by reference TRBV7-9 and TRBJ2-7, is DTGVSQNPRHKITKRGQNVTFRCDPISEHNRLYWYRQTLGQGPEFLTYFQNEAQLEKSRLLSDRFSAERPKGSFSTLEIQRTEQGDSAMYLCASSSGRYYEQYFGPGTRLTVT.

This clonotype occurred a few times. V gene TRBV20-1 combines with J gene TRBJ1-3; no definite D call. The CDR3 has 15 amino acids. Between the trimmed V and J ends, which lost 0 bases and 0 bases, there was a span of 9 bases. Looked up from germline, CDR1 is DFQATT and CDR2 is SNEGSKA (reference sequence). CDR3 region: CSARESYLSGNTIYF. CDR3 coding DNA: TGCAGTGCTAGAGAATCCTACCTCTCTGGAAACACCATATATTTT.

The table lists this clonotype with a few counts. The chain carries TRBV3-1 and TRBJ2-7; 10 nucleotides align to TRBD2. The germline CDR1 and CDR2 sequences are LGHDT and YNNKEL (reference sequence). CDR3 size: 14 residues. The V and J ends lost 5 bases and 3 bases, in that order; junction bases with no gene match: 4. The CDR3 coding sequence is TGTGCCAGCAGCTCTCCTAGCGGGGGCTACGAGCAGTACTTC. Protein sequence: CASSSPSGGYEQYF.

There are a few counts of this clonotype. This rearrangement joins TRBV9 to TRBJ1-3; 7 bases match TRBD1. CDR1 and CDR2 (germline): SGDLS, YYNGEE. V lost 0 bases to trimming and J lost 5 bases; unmatched junction nucleotides: 5. The CDR3 is made up of 15 amino acids. The CDR3 sequence: CASSVEWDRRNTIYF. CDR3 bases: TGTGCCAGCAGCGTAGAGTGGGACAGACGAAACACCATATATTTT. The whole variable domain, filled in from reference TRBV9 and TRBJ1-3, reads DSGVTQTPKHLITATGQRVTLRCSPRSGDLSVYWYQQSLDQGLQFLIQYYNGEERAKGNILERFSAQQFPDLHSELNLSSLELGDSALYFCASSVEWDRRNTIYFGEGSWLTVV.

The gene calls are TRBV5-1 and TRBJ1-5; a weak D match, TRBD1 (6 bases). V lost 4 bases, J lost 2 bases, and 13 bases lay in between. This CDR3 has 15 residues. The V gene's germline CDR1 is SGHRS and CDR2 YFSETQ. This CDR3 is CASSTAPGGNQPQHF. The DNA of the CDR3 is TGCGCCAGCAGCACGGCTCCAGGGGGCAATCAGCCCCAGCATTTT.

The genes are TRBV10-3 and TRBJ1-1, with D unclear. Germline values: CDR1 ENHRY, CDR2 SYGVKD. This CDR3 has 13 amino acids. V gave up 9 bases and J gave up 1 base, with 12 bases separating them. CDR3 coding DNA: TGTGCCATAAGGACGGATCGGAACACTGAAGCTTTCTTT. It is translated as CAIRTDRNTEAFF.

The rearrangement uses TRBV7-9 and TRBJ1-5; D call uncertain. The CDR3 spans 14 residues. Germline CDR1 reads SEHNR; CDR2 reads FQNEAQ (reference sequence). The ends were cut back, 3 bases at V and 1 base at J, with 7 bases in the middle. For the CDR3, the DNA is TGTGCCAGCAGCTTTTCCACAAGCAATCAGCCCCAGCATTTT. Translated: CASSFSTSNQPQHF.

The chain joins TRBV7-2 to TRBJ2-1, with 10 bases that match TRBD2. CDR3 length: 17 amino acids. V lost 3 bases, J lost 6 bases, and 11 bases stayed unmatched. From germline, CDR1 is SGHTA and CDR2 FQGNSA. In nucleotides, the CDR3 is TGTGCCAGCAGCTTTCAGGCTAGCGGGAGATTGAGCAATGAGCAGTTCTTC. The encoded protein is CASSFQASGRLSNEQFF.

The chain carries TRBV5-1 and TRBJ2-7; D is tentatively TRBD1 or TRBD2 (6 bases each). Trimming pared 4 bases from V and 7 bases from J, leaving 21 bases between. The CDR3 sequence is 15 residues long. Germline CDR1 reads SGHRS; CDR2 reads YFSETQ. This CDR3 reads CASSLSGGILYEQYF. CDR3 nucleotide sequence: TGCGCCAGCAGCCTTTCCGGGGGCATACTTTATGAGCAGTACTTC.

The V gene is TRBV27, the J gene TRBJ1-1; tentative D call: TRBD1 (5 bases). There are 13 residues in the CDR3. V gave up 4 bases and J gave up 3 bases, with 9 bases separating them. The V gene's germline CDR1 is MNHEY and CDR2 SMNVEV (reference sequence). The CDR3 spells CASSYQGDTEAFF. The CDR3 DNA follows: TGTGCCAGCAGTTACCAGGGTGACACTGAAGCTTTCTTT.

The V call is TRBV4-3, the J call TRBJ2-2; tentative D call: TRBD2 (5 bases). This CDR3 is 15 amino acids long. V was clipped by 0 bases and J by 4 bases, with 9 bases between them. Germline values: CDR1 LGHNA, CDR2 YSLEER. CDR3 sequence (DNA): TGCGCCAGCAGCCAAGATCCGAGGGCCACCGGGGAGCTGTTTTTT. Amino acids: CASSQDPRATGELFF.

This clonotype was counted only a few times. The V gene is TRBV29-1, the J gene TRBJ2-7; D may correspond to TRBD1 or TRBD2 (5 bases each). V gave up 5 bases and J gave up 0 bases, with 14 bases separating them. This CDR3 spans 14 amino acids. Germline V gene data show CDR1 as SQVTM and CDR2 as ANQGSEA. CDR3 loop: CSVIGSGSSYEQYF. Written as DNA, the CDR3 is TGCAGCGTTATAGGGTCAGGGAGCTCCTACGAGCAGTACTTC.

This clonotype appeared a few times. V and J are TRBV25-1 and TRBJ2-3; TRBD2 is a possible D gene (7 bases). The CDR3 covers 14 residues. V lost 8 bases, J lost 2 bases, and 14 bases lay in between. The V gene's germline CDR1 is MGHDK and CDR2 SYGVNS. Here the CDR3 DNA reads TGTGCCAGCGGGGGGGCAGAGAACACAGATACGCAGTATTTT. The encoded protein is CASGGAENTDTQYF.

This clonotype was observed many times. V is TRBV11-2 and J is TRBJ2-3; 12 bases fit TRBD2. Germline V gene sequence: CDR1 SGHAT, CDR2 FQNNGV. CDR3 size: 15 residues. V shed 4 bases and J 3 bases; nucleotides not matched to a gene: 2. The CDR3: CASSSGLAGTDTQYF. The CDR3 DNA reads as TGTGCCAGCAGCTCAGGACTAGCGGGGACAGATACGCAGTATTTT.

This clonotype turned up a few times. The chain joins TRBV4-2 to TRBJ2-3; no clear D gene. V lost 1 base to trimming and J lost 4 bases, with 6 bases between them. CDR1 and CDR2 (germline): LGHNA, YNFKEQ. This CDR3 is 13 amino acids long. The CDR3 spells CASSQVGADTQYF. CDR3 DNA: TGTGCCAGCAGCCAAGTTGGGGCAGATACGCAGTATTTT.

A note on this clonotype: Possible read error: a much larger clone is one base away. The gene calls are TRBV13 and TRBJ2-7; 8 bases line up with TRBD1. The germline V gene has CDR1 PRHDT and CDR2 FYEKMQ (reference sequence). The CDR3 length is 14 residues. In nucleotides, the CDR3 is TGTGCCAGCAGTCGGACAGGGATCCCCTACGGGCAGTACTTC. Residues: CASSRTGIPYGQYF.

This clonotype turned up a few times. The chain uses TRBV7-9 and TRBJ2-5; possible D gene TRBD1, 5 bases. V dropped 8 bases and J dropped 5 bases, with 12 bases sitting between them. The germline gives CDR1 SEHNR, CDR2 FQNEAQ (reference sequence). The CDR3 contains 12 residues. CDR3 sequence reads: CASGRVWETQYF. As DNA, the CDR3 is TGTGCCAGCGGCAGGGTGTGGGAGACCCAGTACTTC. The variable domain in full, completed from reference TRBV7-9 and TRBJ2-5, reads DTGVSQNPRHKITKRGQNVTFRCDPISEHNRLYWYRQTLGQGPEFLTYFQNEAQLEKSRLLSDRFSAERPKGSFSTLEIQRTEQGDSAMYLCASGRVWETQYFGPGTRLLVL.

CDR3: CAMGPGLGRAPETQYF. The CDR3 DNA reads as TGTGCCATGGGCCCCGGGCTCGGGAGGGCCCCGGAGACCCAGTACTTC. The chain links TRBV4-2 to TRBJ2-5, with 8 bases that match TRBD2. The CDR3 loop spans 16 amino acids. Germline V CDR1 and CDR2: LGHNA, YNFKEQ. V lost 10 bases, J lost 5 bases, and 18 bases stayed unmatched.

This clonotype was observed many times. The gene calls are TRBV20-1 and TRBJ2-3; 10 bases line up with TRBD1. Per the germline V gene, CDR1 is DFQATT and CDR2 is SNEGSKA (reference sequence). Trimming cost V 1 base and J 7 bases; bases outside gene matches: 8. This CDR3 has 15 residues. In DNA, the CDR3 is TGCAGTGCTAGAGCACCGGGACAGGGGATTTATACGCAGTATTTT. This gives the protein CSARAPGQGIYTQYF.

The V and J genes are TRBV7-8 and TRBJ2-1, with TRBD2 matching over 11 bases. This CDR3 has 17 amino acids. With 3 bases clipped from V and 4 bases from J, the junction kept 8 bases outside the gene matches. Germline CDR1 SGHVS, CDR2 FQNEAQ. The CDR3 nucleotides read TGTGCCAGCAGCTTTTTAGCGGGGGGGAGAAATTACAATGAGCAGTTCTTC. The encoded protein is CASSFLAGGRNYNEQFF.

This clonotype was counted ten times or more. The chain links TRBV29-1 to TRBJ1-2; tentatively, D is TRBD1 (5 bases). Trimming removed 1 base from V and 5 bases from J, with 14 bases in between. CDR1 is SQVTM, CDR2 ANQGSEA, per germline. This CDR3 spans 14 amino acids. CDR3 sequence reads: CSVEGREEGYGYTF. In nucleotides, the CDR3 is TGCAGCGTTGAAGGCCGGGAGGAGGGGTATGGCTACACCTTC.

This clonotype was detected a few times. The V and J genes are TRBV12-3 or TRBV12-4 and TRBJ1-3, with TRBD1 matching 7 bases. V dropped 5 bases and J dropped 2; count of bases not matched to a gene: 9. The CDR3 is 16 amino acids. The CDR3 region has the DNA TGTGCCAGCAGTACCTCCGGGACAGTCACTGGAAACACCATATATTTT. This translates into CASSTSGTVTGNTIYF.

This clonotype turned up a few times. V is TRBV10-3 and J is TRBJ1-6; D is undetermined. This CDR3 is built from 17 residues. Per the germline V gene, CDR1 is ENHRY and CDR2 is SYGVKD. Trimming took off 0 bases at V and 8 bases at J, with 17 bases between the two ends. CDR3 sequence (DNA): TGTGCCATCAGTGAGTCAAATAATGGCCCAGTGGATTCACCCCTCCACTTT. Translated, it gives CAISESNNGPVDSPLHF.

The chain's CDR3 is CASSVVSGGAYTGELFF. CDR3 DNA: TGTGCCAGCAGCGTGGTTAGCGGGGGGGCGTACACCGGGGAGCTGTTTTTT. This rearrangement joins TRBV7-2 to TRBJ2-2, with TRBD2 matching over 11 bases. The ends lost 5 bases at V and 3 bases at J; junction bases unmatched: 8. Looked up from germline, CDR1 is SGHTA and CDR2 is FQGNSA. The CDR3 has 17 amino acids.

The chain couples TRBV7-8 to TRBJ1-1; maybe TRBD1 (5 bases). The CDR3 contains 14 residues. Trimming took 6 bases from V and 1 from J, leaving 12 bases between them. CDR1 and CDR2 from the germline V gene are SGHVS and FQNEAQ. As DNA, the CDR3 is TGTGCCAGCAGGCCTCAGGGCACGAACACTGAAGCTTTCTTT. This gives the protein CASRPQGTNTEAFF.

This clonotype was picked up many times. The chain links TRBV20-1 to TRBJ1-1; 7 nucleotides match TRBD1. The CDR3 length is 15 residues. CDR1 and CDR2 from the germline V gene are DFQATT and SNEGSKA (reference sequence). V lost 6 bases and J lost 0; bases outside the gene matches: 10. The chain's CDR3 is CSAPSEGALNTEAFF. The CDR3 DNA sequence: TGCAGTGCGCCGAGTGAGGGGGCCTTGAACACTGAAGCTTTCTTT.

The rearrangement uses TRBV20-1 and TRBJ2-7, with TRBD2 matching 10 bases. J gave up 6 bases and V 1 base, and 6 bases lay outside the gene matches. Germline CDR1 DFQATT, CDR2 SNEGSKA (reference sequence). This CDR3 contains 14 residues. The CDR3 is CSARVGSGRLEQYF. The CDR3 nucleotides are TGCAGTGCTAGAGTCGGTAGCGGGAGGCTCGAGCAGTACTTC.

J is TRBJ2-1 and V is TRBV10-3; no clear D gene. Trimming removed 8 bases at V and 6 bases at J, with 8 bases between. Germline V gene data show CDR1 as ENHRY and CDR2 as SYGVKD. The CDR3 sequence is 11 residues long. The CDR3 loop is CAIGWGNEQFF. In DNA form, the CDR3 reads TGTGCCATCGGCTGGGGCAATGAGCAGTTCTTC.

V gene TRBV12-3 or TRBV12-4 combines with J gene TRBJ2-6; perhaps TRBD1 as D (6 bases). There are 14 residues in the CDR3. V shed 7 bases and J shed 2 bases, with 9 bases lying between them. In nucleotides, the CDR3 is TGTGCCAGCAACCCAGGGGCTGGGGCCAACGTCCTGACTTTC. Translating gives CASNPGAGANVLTF.